These 3 T cell receptor beta chains were all obtained from the same sample, sequenced in a study of shared clonotypes between healthy human individuals. Sequencing used immunoSEQ multiplex PCR; TCRdb keeps in-frame clones, though not all of them. The repertoire includes roughly 1 million clones, under 80% of them detected once, and 1.4% sits in the top ten. The specimen sequenced was memory CD4+ T cells sorted from blood. Subset described: CD45RA-negative fraction. The receptor source for this set is a man younger than 35 in good health.

This clone has a handful of counts. The V and J genes are TRBV9 and TRBJ2-7; the D is unclear. Germline V gene data show CDR1 as SGDLS and CDR2 as YYNGEE. This CDR3 has 13 amino acids. Trimming cost V 0 bases and J 5 bases, with 9 bases left between them. The CDR3 DNA is TGTGCCAGCAGCGTAGAAGACGCGCACGAGCAGTACTTC. This sequence encodes CASSVEDAHEQYF.

This clone was seen just once. The J gene is TRBJ2-5, the V gene TRBV27, with TRBD1 as a possible D gene (5 bases). The CDR3 sequence is 13 residues long. Germline V CDR1 and CDR2: MNHEY, SMNVEV (reference sequence). V was shortened by 3 bases and J by 7 bases, with 12 bases between the two germline ends. The CDR3 loop reads CASSLSGFVTQYF. CDR3 DNA sequence: TGTGCCAGCAGTTTGTCAGGGTTTGTGACCCAGTACTTC.

The gene calls are TRBV28 and TRBJ1-5; D gene uncertain. V dropped 4 bases and J dropped 2 bases, with 12 bases sitting between them. Germline V gene data show CDR1 as MDHEN and CDR2 as SYDVKM. The CDR3 is 15 residues long. CDR3 nucleotide sequence: TGTGCCAGCAGTTCCCCGGTGGGTCGCAATCAGCCCCAGCATTTT. The encoded protein is CASSSPVGRNQPQHF.